This T cell receptor (beta chain) was identified in a study of T-cell memory formation after mild COVID-19. Study-wide background: There were largely donor-specific TCR clusters. Overall study findings and caveats: SARS-CoV-2 specificity was not confirmed for second-wave clones peaking on day 37. A second wave expanding day 15 to 37 was CD4+-biased; contracting clones were balanced. Shrinking CD4+ clones were chiefly CM and EM; CD8+ ones were chiefly EMRA.

Each CDR3 protein is one row after TCRdb ran MiXCR on the 5' RACE reads. The repertoire holds 80,000 to 130,000 distinct CDR3 sequences, with 11% as singletons. This clonotype was seen many times. Antigen: not known. This CDR3 contains 13 residues. CDR1 is DFQATT and CDR2 is SNEGSKA in the germline V gene (reference sequence). V was shortened by 0 bases and J by 6 bases, with 12 bases between the two germline ends. Sample: PBMCs or a T cell subset sorted from them (not recorded which). This TCR was recovered from a man between 18 and 35 years old who had mild COVID-19 (a few samples of this study predate the infection). Cell type and time point are not known. The V call is TRBV20-1, the J call TRBJ2-7; D is perhaps TRBD1 or TRBD2 (6 bases each). This chain's CDR3 is CSARDLGGREQYF. CDR3 sequence (DNA): TGCAGTGCTAGAGATCTGGGGGGCCGCGAGCAGTACTTC.